Listed below are T cell receptor beta chains from one sample, sequenced in a study of blood T cells in healthy people across ages. TCRdb re-called the 5' RACE reads through MiXCR, storing one row per CDR3 protein. Of some 1.4 million distinct CDR3 sequences listed, roughly 40% are singletons. Sequenced material: blood. These receptors were collected from a woman younger than 35 in good health. Each CDR3 is given with its conserved first and last residue. Fields, in order: clone size, D gene, V gene, J gene, CDR3 protein, CDR3 DNA. The D gene is left open where the match is weak. Expanded clones get a size class; other rows say once, few or many, or leave the size out.

size: -; D: TRBD2; V: TRBV20-1; J: TRBJ2-7; CDR3: CSPYTSGSSSYNERYF; DNA: TGCAGTCCCTACACTAGCGGGAGCAGCTCCTACAATGAGCGGTACTTC
size: -; D: -; V: TRBV14; J: TRBJ2-3; CDR3: CASSQVGGRRLSPDTQYF; DNA: TGTGCCAGCAGCCAGGTCGGTGGTCGGCGGCTCTCCCCAGATACGCAGTATTTT
size: few; D: TRBD1; V: TRBV9; J: TRBJ1-2; CDR3: CASSYTDRGPYGYTF; DNA: TGTGCCAGCAGCTATACGGACAGGGGTCCTTATGGCTACACCTTC
size: few; D: TRBD1; V: TRBV3-1; J: TRBJ1-2; CDR3: CASSQGTGRYGYTF; DNA: TGTGCCAGCAGCCAGGGGACAGGGCGCTATGGCTACACCTTC
size: -; D: -; V: TRBV5-1; J: TRBJ1-1; CDR3: CASSLWQGGNTEAFF; DNA: TGCGCCAGCAGCTTGTGGCAGGGCGGGAACACTGAAGCTTTCTTT
size: -; D: -; V: TRBV28; J: TRBJ2-1; CDR3: CASTSEGGAYKEQFF; DNA: TGTGCCAGCACGAGTGAGGGGGGGGCCTACAAGGAGCAGTTCTTC
size: -; D: TRBD1; V: TRBV7-2; J: TRBJ2-1; CDR3: CASSLNRGTGWNEQFF; DNA: TGTGCCAGCAGCTTGAACAGGGGTACGGGGTGGAATGAGCAGTTCTTC
size: -; D: TRBD1; V: TRBV5-1; J: TRBJ2-1; CDR3: CASTQAPGQGHNEQFF; DNA: TGCGCCAGCACCCAAGCCCCGGGACAGGGACACAATGAGCAGTTCTTC
size: -; D: -; V: TRBV6-1; J: TRBJ2-3; CDR3: CASSRPRATDTQYF; DNA: TGTGCCAGCAGTAGGCCCCGGGCCACAGATACGCAGTATTTT
size: -; D: TRBD2; V: TRBV5-1; J: TRBJ2-1; CDR3: CASSLPASGGAYNEQFF; DNA: TGCGCCAGCAGCCTGCCGGCTAGCGGGGGCGCCTACAATGAGCAGTTCTTC
size: -; D: -; V: TRBV10-1; J: TRBJ2-7; CDR3: CASSESIPGYLYEQYF; DNA: TGCGCCAGCAGTGAGTCGATCCCAGGATATCTTTACGAGCAGTACTTC
size: -; D: -; V: TRBV2; J: TRBJ1-5; CDR3: CASNREADQPQHF; DNA: TGTGCCAGCAATAGGGAGGCCGATCAGCCCCAGCATTTT
size: many; D: -; V: TRBV20-1; J: TRBJ2-7; CDR3: CSARGRYFTSYEQYF; DNA: TGCAGTGCTAGAGGTCGGTACTTTACCTCCTACGAGCAGTACTTC
size: -; D: -; V: TRBV2; J: TRBJ1-2; CDR3: CASSEFPRNGYTF; DNA: TGTGCCAGCAGTGAATTCCCTAGGAATGGCTACACCTTC
size: -; D: -; V: TRBV27; J: TRBJ2-3; CDR3: CASSFEGLARSSTDTQYF; DNA: TGTGCCAGCAGTTTCGAAGGGTTGGCCAGATCGAGCACAGATACGCAGTATTTT
size: -; D: TRBD2; V: TRBV3-1; J: TRBJ2-5; CDR3: CASSRRGSGIGETQYF; DNA: TGTGCCAGCAGCCGTCGTGGGAGCGGGATAGGTGAGACCCAGTACTTC
size: -; D: -; V: TRBV5-1; J: TRBJ2-2; CDR3: CASSGGFGELFF; DNA: TGCGCCAGCAGCGGGGGTTTCGGGGAGCTGTTTTTT
size: -; D: TRBD1; V: TRBV14; J: TRBJ2-7; CDR3: CASSQDSGTGASSYNEQYF; DNA: TGTGCCAGCAGCCAAGATTCGGGCACAGGGGCCTCGTCCTACAATGAGCAGTACTTC
size: -; D: -; V: TRBV6-1; J: TRBJ2-3; CDR3: CASTPLDTDTQYF; DNA: TGTGCCAGCACCCCACTGGACACGGATACGCAGTATTTT
size: -; D: -; V: TRBV20-1; J: TRBJ2-5; CDR3: CSAILGSGSETQYF; DNA: TGCAGTGCTATCCTGGGTAGTGGTTCGGAGACCCAGTACTTC